The clone carrying this T cell receptor (beta chain) was seen a handful of times. The source of the sample is a study of blood T cell repertoires in COVID-19. Study context: Sites across the United States, Italy and Spain contributed samples from acute and convalescent COVID-19. T cells, B-cell-depleted T cells, or PBMCs provided the cDNA or gDNA that served as material.

Which cohort a participant joined came from the clinical history participants gave. In the source study's methods: Estimates of nucleated cell counts were drawn from the amplification of reference gene primers. Using immunoSEQ multiplex PCR, the repertoire was profiled, and TCRdb retains in-frame clones only, with some absent. The V and J calls and the clone size are those of that table, but D and trimming were determined from the DNA. The data hold fewer than 300,000 clones, with approximately 90% observed a single time. Germline CDR1 SGHNT, CDR2 YYREEE (reference sequence). The germline V and J ends were trimmed by 3 bases and 0 bases, with 10 bases remaining between them. The CDR3 has 14 amino acids.

The sequence derives from a woman aged 40 to 50 with acute COVID-19. Sequencing was carried out using PBMCs or T cells enriched from blood (not recorded which). The V and J genes are TRBV5-4 and TRBJ2-7; D perhaps matches TRBD2 (5 bases). As DNA, the CDR3 is TGTGCCAGCAGCTCAACTAGTATCTCCTACGAGCAGTACTTC. This translates into CASSSTSISYEQYF.